This TCR beta chain comes out of a study of blood T cell repertoires in COVID-19. Study-wide context: From the United States, Italy and Spain came samples of acute and convalescent COVID-19. In each case, the material was cDNA or gDNA derived from T cells, B-cell-depleted T cells, or PBMCs.

In germline, CDR1 is MNHEY, CDR2 SVGAGI. Trimming removed 0 bases at V and 5 bases at J, with 13 bases between. The CDR3 runs 15 residues. Original analysis: Counts of nucleated cells, estimated from reference gene primer amplification, were obtained. The assay was immunoSEQ multiplex PCR, and TCRdb's table has in-frame clones only and misses some. The DNA gave D and trimming, while V, J and clone size come from that table. The table has roughly 92,000 clones, over 80% seen once; the top ten hold 30% to 35%. The V gene is TRBV6-5, the J gene TRBJ1-1; tentatively, D is TRBD1 (5 bases). This TCR came from an elderly woman with active or convalescent COVID-19. Material for sequencing was peripheral blood. CDR3 sequence: CASSYSWGAGTEAFF. In DNA, the CDR3 is TGTGCCAGCAGTTACTCGTGGGGCGCGGGGACTGAAGCTTTCTTT.